This T cell receptor beta chain originates from a study of cytomegalovirus exposure and HLA in healthy donors (dated 2017 in TCRdb). Background for the entire study: According to an earlier analysis of 587 of the donors, about 179 million T cells yielded 120 million or so unique TCR beta sequences and around 300 Gb of sequence data. A separate validation cohort of more than 100 different subjects was used in addition to the approximately 670-subject first cohort. Typing coverage varied by locus: roughly 629-640 donors for A, B, C, DRB1 and DQB1; roughly 520 for DQA1; over 600 for DPA1; approximately 470 for DPB1. Donor age, sex, ethnicity and CMV serostatus were collected together with the repertoire data. A later analysis re-examined previously published TCR beta repertoires from roughly 650 donors and added high-resolution HLA genotyping to investigate patterns of TCR occurrence. Every discovery cohort repertoire had been produced on one sequencing platform. In the later analysis, no new phenotypic data were used to find candidate immune exposures; instead, reliance was placed on TCR beta sequences and their occurrence across donors. An earlier analysis of 500 to 650 of the donors applied high-throughput TCR beta sequencing to assess whether each TCR beta V gene segment acted as functional or pseudogenic. To predict cytomegalovirus infection status, the study combined high-throughput TCR immunosequencing, statistical association of individual TCRs with disease status, and machine learning. HLA typing included class I and class II loci at four-digit resolution. Among around 400 genotyped donors of the cohort, an average of roughly 230,000 unique TCR beta nucleotide sequences was sequenced per donor, of which about 20% were non-productive. The study aimed to test whether signatures of past pathogen exposure could be identified by cataloging public T cell receptors. The T cell repertoires of 700 or so subjects were profiled by immunosequencing and related to cytomegalovirus serostatus. A later genetic analysis took genome-wide SNP genotypes for about 55% of the 666 donors and used that subset as a discovery cohort. Of the 398 genotyped donors, 81% fell in the genetic ancestry cluster associated with self-reported Caucasian donors. An early release covering more than 500 HLA-typed donors comprised roughly 300 gigabases of sequencing data and around 80 million unique TCR sequences. Four or five DR-DQ haplotypes were handled as single units for association and clustering because linkage in the cohort was strong.

General findings and caveats noted by the study authors: A total of 164 TCR beta chains were listed by the study as associated with cytomegalovirus. Because the 87-base-pair reads could not distinguish some IMGT-functional V segments, including TRBV6-2 and TRBV6-3, those segments were excluded. Several of the top co-occurrence clusters appeared to be linked to parvovirus B19, influenza, CMV and Epstein-Barr virus, according to a later analysis. A later analysis found that HLA-associated TCR beta chains were more clonally expanded and had lower generation probabilities than equally common non-associated chains. The cohort was sequenced for TCR beta chains only, and without alpha or paired-chain data the features that could be detected were limited. In a later analysis, TCR association rates were found to vary across HLA loci, with the most associated TCRs seen for DRB1 alleles and the fewest for HLA-C alleles. Linkage disequilibrium might explain the correlated functional status among segregating V segments, but an unknown experimental factor could not be ruled out. According to a later analysis, most CMV-associated TCR beta chains appeared to be HLA-restricted, and the HLA associations seemed to be driven largely by CMV exposure. In a later genetic analysis, a missense DCLRE1C variant was associated with V-gene and J-gene trimming of TCR beta chains, and the association was replicated in an independent cohort. In an earlier analysis of fewer than 750 of the donors, most TCR beta V segments were observed in productive rearrangements about 87% or about 30% of the time, broadly matching IMGT annotations. When HLA alleles, especially DR and DQ, strongly co-occurred, TCR associations were difficult to assign to individual alleles. A further reported finding was that TCR beta sequences accurately predicted the HLA-A and HLA-B alleles for most subjects in the first cohort. Specific HLA alleles were associated with over 15,000 TCR beta sequences at a false discovery rate of 0.05 in a later analysis. A cluster of highly shared sequence variants was judged likely to be a technical artifact of the sequencing pipeline. The classifier was reported to diagnose cytomegalovirus status with high specificity and sensitivity in both the original cohort and the validation cohort. Presence/absence analyses assumed roughly uniform sequencing depth across donors, an assumption that may not hold. Across donors, most TCR sequences were observed very rarely, whereas some public TCRs were present in many individuals. Because some donors lacked HLA typing at each locus, the association tests relied only on the typed subset. Immune exposure information for the cohort was limited to CMV serostatus. The authors suggested that the approach could potentially be generalized to other disease states and immunological phenotypes. Because counts were too low, roughly 18 rarely observed V segments, including chromosome 9 orphons, were left out of the earlier analysis of over 550 of the donors. A later genetic analysis reported fewer N-insertions in productive TCRs among donors in an Asian-associated ancestry cluster than the roughly 620-donor mean. In vitro tests confirmed that a few of the cytomegalovirus-associated TCR beta chains recognize cytomegalovirus antigens.

The cohort comprised more than 550 healthy bone marrow donors. Cohort members were all nominally healthy when sampled, although unrecorded immune exposures were likely present. The donor tested CMV seropositive and was one of the 289 seropositive cohort members. Every donor gave a peripheral blood sample, and the peripheral blood mononuclear cells from that sample were used for TCR beta sequencing. Genomic DNA extraction from the blood cell samples was performed with the Qiagen DNeasy Blood Extraction Kit. This clone appeared a single time. No antigen is known for it. The junction departs from the called germline gene at one end, perhaps through a read error. This specimen includes other DNA sequences encoding the same CDR3. Libraries were built with the immunoSEQ multiplex PCR assay. The multiplex PCR relied on a mix of 60 forward primers for TCR Vbeta segments and 13 reverse primers for TCR Jbeta segments. A multiplex PCR assay on genomic DNA amplified the CDR3 region of rearranged TCR beta genes. The Illumina HiSeq System was used to sequence the amplified TCR beta libraries as 87-base-pair reads. On the authors' methods: In a later analysis, some 80 million unique TCR beta chains were counted across the 690 or so repertoires, and around 11 million of these chains were shared by at least two donors. Raw reads were error-corrected and collapsed into unique sequences by a nearest-neighbor algorithm in which closely related sequences were merged to remove PCR and sequencing errors. To assign V, D and J gene segments, CDR3 sequences were aligned to IMGT reference sequences. For a sequence to be retained, a match of at least six nucleotides was required to both a V gene segment and a J gene segment. Rearrangements were classified as productive when the CDR3 lacked stop codons and remained in frame with V and J, and all other rearrangements were classified as non-productive. Following IMGT convention, CDR3 was defined as the stretch from the second conserved V-encoded cysteine up to the conserved J-encoded phenylalanine. The earlier analysis of a few hundred of the donors excluded sequences that lacked an unambiguous match to a single V gene segment. In an earlier analysis of around 600 of the donors, V segments were called functional above 56.7% productive rearrangements and were called segregating when the between-donor standard deviation exceeded 5%. To diagnose cytomegalovirus status from the catalog of TCR beta chain sequences, a statistical classification framework was built. In a later analysis, TCR nucleotide sequences were compared against IMGT/GENE-DB human TR gene sequences so that V and J genes could be assigned. A later analysis assigned CDR3 sequences and most-parsimonious VDJ recombination scenarios with the TCRdist pipeline. In a later analysis, each TCR beta chain was defined by its CDR3 amino acid sequence together with its V-gene family, and reads without a unique V-gene family were excluded. To address suspected cross-contamination and a sequencing artifact, a later analysis removed approximately 600 highly shared, low-generation-probability nucleotide sequences. A later analysis calculated a clonal expansion index for each public chain from normalized within-repertoire ranks of inferred template counts. A later analysis computed generation probabilities with a VDJ recombination model fitted to out-of-frame rearrangements, and checked the results against IGoR. A later analysis scored TCR-TCR, TCR-HLA and TCR-CMV co-occurrence with hypergeometric tests, applying a repertoire-size bias correction to TCR pairs. In a later analysis, false discovery rates were estimated by permuting HLA or CMV assignments 20 times. In a later analysis, co-occurring TCRs were grouped using DBSCAN, with TCRdist sequence similarity added in when clustering inside HLA-allele-positive subsets. Repertoires with fewer than 30,000 or more than 120,000 public chains were left out of co-occurrence clustering, as were a handful of repertoires with anomalous nucleotide sharing. Entries here come from immuneACCESS through TCRdb and include only in-frame sequences with V and J called. Some clones fail to appear in such tables; in the studies checked, an unresolved V gene covers under half of the shortfall, and the cause of the remainder is unknown. V, J and clone size are those of that table, while D and trimming were read from the DNA. The sample table records under 200,000 clones; approximately 80% of these occur just once. The leading ten clones occupy 2.6% of the sample.

The germline V gene yields SGHTA for CDR1 and FQGNSA for CDR2. Its CDR3 holds 15 amino acids, cysteine through phenylalanine. The only DNA kept is the CDR3, 45 bases in frame from the first base. The TCR originated in a woman aged 40-49 years in good health and CMV-seropositive. The specimen sequenced was PBMCs. This receptor chain uses TRBV7-2 and TRBJ2-1; a tentative D match to TRBD1 spans 6 bases. The sequenced DNA is TGTGCCAGCAGAATGGACAGAGACATTTACAATGAGCAATTCTTC. It translates to CASRMDRDIYNEQFF.